One sample yielded the 9 T cell receptor beta chains listed below, sequenced in a study of OX40 agonist ivuxolimab in advanced cancers. Method: immunoSEQ multiplex PCR; TCRdb's copy keeps in-frame clones and lacks some. The sample shows tens of thousands of clones, around nine tenths of them seen only once. The sequenced sample was CD4+ or CD8+ T cells sorted from blood, obtained in a trial of the OX40 agonist ivuxolimab. The source is an adult with an advanced solid tumor such as melanoma, head and neck, liver or kidney cancer.

This chain joins TRBV5-5 and TRBJ2-7; D not certain. Germline V lookup: CDR1 SGHKS, CDR2 YYEKEE (reference sequence). V lost 4 bases and J 2 bases, leaving 13 bases between the germline ends. The CDR3 length is 14 residues. The CDR3 coding sequence is TGTGCCAGCAGCAATGGCCGCCTAACCTACGAGCAGTACTTC. Amino acid sequence: CASSNGRLTYEQYF. Full variable domain (missing parts from reference TRBV5-5 and TRBJ2-7): DAGVTQSPTHLIKTRGQQVTLRCSPISGHKSVSWYQQVLGQGPQFIFQYYEKEERGRGNFPDRFSARQFPNYSSELNVNALLLGDSALYLCASSNGRLTYEQYFGPGTRLTVT.

The chain couples TRBV18 to TRBJ2-5; 8 bases agree with TRBD1. The CDR3 is made up of 13 amino acids. In germline, CDR1 is KGHSH, CDR2 LQKENI. Germline trimming cut 5 bases from V and 3 bases from J; bases unmatched to any gene: 2. CDR3 DNA: TGTGCCAGCTCAGCGGACAGGGAAGAGACCCAGTACTTC. Its protein product is CASSADREETQYF.

The chain couples TRBV28 to TRBJ1-1; TRBD1 is a possible D gene (6 bases). The length of the CDR3 is 14 residues. V lost 6 bases and J lost 5, with 16 bases in between. The germline gives CDR1 MDHEN, CDR2 SYDVKM. CDR3 residues: CASRNRVTGTEAFF. The CDR3 nucleotides read TGTGCCAGCAGGAACAGGGTAACTGGGACTGAAGCTTTCTTT.

This chain's CDR3 is CASSELGEQYF. The DNA for the CDR3 is TGTGCCAGCAGTGAACTGGGCGAGCAGTACTTC. The chain links TRBV6-5 to TRBJ2-7; unclear D gene. CDR3 length equals 11 residues. CDR1 is MNHEY and CDR2 is SVGAGI in the germline V gene. The ends were cut back, 5 bases at V and 6 bases at J, with 8 bases in the middle.

A single count supports this clone. The J gene is TRBJ2-1, the V gene TRBV5-1, with D possibly matching TRBD1 (6 bases). The germline V gene has CDR1 SGHRS and CDR2 YFSETQ. This CDR3 is 15 amino acids long. Trimming took 0 bases from V and 4 from J, leaving 11 bases between them. CDR3 DNA: TGCGCCAGCAGCTTGGAGGGGGAGCAGTACAATGAGCAGTTCTTC. Protein product: CASSLEGEQYNEQFF. Filled out from reference TRBV5-1 and TRBJ2-1, the complete variable domain reads KAGVTQTPRYLIKTRGQQVTLSCSPISGHRSVSWYQQTPGQGLQFLFEYFSETQRNKGNFPGRFSGRQFSNSRSEMNVSTLELGDSALYLCASSLEGEQYNEQFFGPGTRLTVL.

The chain carries TRBV6-6 and TRBJ1-1; D ambiguous. Germline-derived CDR1 and CDR2 are MNHNY and SVGAGI (reference sequence). CDR3 length equals 13 residues. V was cut by 3 bases and J by 6 bases, with 11 bases left in between. The CDR3 loop is CASSYEFPPEAFF. The CDR3 nucleotides are TGTGCCAGCAGTTATGAGTTTCCCCCTGAAGCTTTCTTT.

The chain carries TRBV19 and TRBJ1-5; 7 nucleotides align to TRBD1. The ends lost 5 bases at V and 7 bases at J; junction bases unmatched: 11. CDR3 length: 15 amino acids. Per germline, CDR1 LNHDA and CDR2 SQIVND (reference sequence). CDR3 in DNA: TGTGCCAGTAGTCCCTCGACAGGGTATGGACAGCCCCAGCATTTT. Its protein is CASSPSTGYGQPQHF.

V usage is TRBV30 and J usage is TRBJ1-2; 8 bases agree with TRBD1. Trimming at V came to 3 bases and at J to 8 bases, leaving 8 bases not matched to a gene. The CDR3 is 13 amino acids. Germline loops: CDR1 GTSNPN, CDR2 SVGIG (reference sequence). Here the CDR3 reads CAWSFQGARGYTF. The CDR3, as DNA: TGTGCCTGGAGCTTCCAGGGGGCGCGGGGCTACACCTTC.

The rearrangement uses TRBV27 and TRBJ2-2, with 7 bases matching TRBD2. Germline V gene lookup returns CDR1 MNHEY and CDR2 SMNVEV (reference sequence). The V and J ends lost 8 bases and 3 bases, in that order; junction bases with no gene match: 9. This CDR3 region has 15 residues. CDR3 DNA: TGTGCCAGCTGCGGCGCGGGAGCATACACCGGGGAGCTGTTTTTT. This codes for CASCGAGAYTGELFF.